The 29 T cell receptor beta chains below all came from one sample that was sequenced in a study of CD8+CD57+ T cells in acquired aplastic anemia. Genomic DNA constituted the template upon which TCR beta VDJ and CDR3 profiling was performed. Each CDR3 protein is one row after TCRdb ran MiXCR on the reads. The table has 200,000 to 250,000 distinct CDR3 sequences, around 32% seen once; the top ten hold 1% to 1.3%. The specimen was sorted CD4+, CD8+, or CD8+CD57+ T cells (not recorded which) from PBMCs. The receptors were sampled from a human donor in good health, serving as a control.

This clonotype has at least ten counts. J is TRBJ2-3 and V is TRBV19, with 7 bases that match TRBD2. Trimming at V came to 5 bases and at J to 2 bases, leaving 4 bases not matched to a gene. Germline loops: CDR1 LNHDA, CDR2 SQIVND (reference sequence). This CDR3 comprises 14 residues. The CDR3 DNA sequence: TGTGCCAGTAGTTTGCTAGCGGACACAGATACGCAGTATTTT. Encoded protein: CASSLLADTDTQYF.

This clonotype has at least ten counts. The chain links TRBV7-9 to TRBJ2-1; no clear D gene. Germline CDR1 SEHNR, CDR2 FQNEAQ (reference sequence). The CDR3 is 12 amino acids. V was clipped by 5 bases and J by 8 bases, with 10 bases between them. The CDR3: CASSSIADEQFF. In DNA, the CDR3 is TGTGCCAGCAGCAGTATAGCAGATGAGCAGTTCTTC.

The chain links TRBV7-2 to TRBJ2-7; D gene unclear. V was shortened by 4 bases and J by 1 base, with 8 bases between the two germline ends. The germline V gene has CDR1 SGHTA and CDR2 FQGNSA. The CDR3 totals 13 residues. CDR3 sequence reads: CASSSQPSYEQYF. CDR3 nucleotide sequence: TGTGCCAGCAGCTCTCAGCCGTCCTACGAGCAGTACTTC.

The chain recombines TRBV5-8 with TRBJ1-1, with a weak D call TRBD1 (5 bases). Germline V lookup: CDR1 SGHTS, CDR2 YDEGEE. The CDR3 covers 14 residues. V shed 3 bases and J shed 4 bases, with 13 bases lying between them. CDR3 region: CASSYRIFGTEAFF. In nucleotides, the CDR3 is TGTGCCAGCAGCTACAGGATTTTTGGCACTGAAGCTTTCTTT.

Ten or more counts support this clonotype. V usage is TRBV7-9 and J usage is TRBJ1-1, with D hard to call. The V end lost 5 bases, the J end lost 5 bases, and 18 bases lay between the germline ends. Germline CDR1 is SEHNR and CDR2 is FQNEAQ (reference sequence). The CDR3 has 15 residues. In DNA, the CDR3 is TGTGCCAGCAGCCCATCTTACCAGGAGGGAACTGAAGCTTTCTTT. The encoded protein is CASSPSYQEGTEAFF.

This clonotype has just a few counts. J is TRBJ2-7 and V is TRBV6-1; D may be TRBD2 (6 bases). V lost 4 bases to trimming and J lost 3 bases, with 16 bases between them. Germline V gene data show CDR1 as MNHNS and CDR2 as SASEGT. The CDR3 contains 15 residues. CDR3 DNA sequence: TGTGCCAGCAGTGTAGCGGCGGTACTAAACTACGAGCAGTACTTC. Its protein is CASSVAAVLNYEQYF.

This clonotype was detected a few times. This chain links TRBV18 with TRBJ1-4; a possible D gene is TRBD1 (6 bases). V shed 2 bases and J shed 7 bases, with 14 bases lying between them. Germline CDR1 KGHSH, CDR2 LQKENI. The CDR3 is made up of 15 amino acids. CDR3 coding DNA: TGTGCCAGCTCACCATTGGCACAGGGAGGTGAAAAACTGTTTTTT. Translation gives CASSPLAQGGEKLFF.

This clonotype was recorded at least ten times. The rearrangement uses TRBV5-5 and TRBJ2-7, with TRBD1 matching 12 bases. Losses at the gene ends were 4 bases for V and 6 bases for J; bases not matched to a gene: 5. CDR1 is SGHKS, CDR2 YYEKEE, per germline (reference sequence). This CDR3 contains 14 residues. The CDR3 DNA sequence: TGTGCCAGCAGCCGGGGACAGGGGGCGTTCGAGCAGTACTTC. This gives the protein CASSRGQGAFEQYF.

The sample holds many counts of this clonotype. The genes are TRBV10-3 and TRBJ2-3, with D unresolved. CDR1 is ENHRY, CDR2 SYGVKD, per germline. CDR3 length: 14 amino acids. Trimming pared 5 bases from V and 1 base from J, leaving 10 bases between. The CDR3 region has the DNA TGTGCCATCAGTCTTTTCGTGGGCACAGATACGCAGTATTTT. This encodes CAISLFVGTDTQYF.

This clonotype was counted once. This chain links TRBV15 with TRBJ1-5, with 7 nucleotides matching TRBD1. With V trimmed by 5 bases and J by 5 bases, 12 bases remained unmatched. The CDR3 length is 16 residues. CDR1 and CDR2 (germline): LNHNV, YYDKDF (reference sequence). The CDR3 DNA sequence: TGTGCCACCAGCCGCCGGACAGGCCCCCAATATCAGCCCCAGCATTTT. It is translated as CATSRRTGPQYQPQHF.

In this sample, this clonotype turned up many times. V gene TRBV12-3 or TRBV12-4 combines with J gene TRBJ1-2; D not certain. This CDR3 is built from 12 residues. V was trimmed by 4 bases and J by 4 bases, leaving 7 bases between them. The CDR3 region has the DNA TGTGCCAGCAGTTCCCCCTTCTATGGCTACACCTTC. This codes for CASSSPFYGYTF.

Concerning this clonotype itself: The DNA is omitted, as the CDR3 cannot be located on it reliably, and the CDR3 follows TCRdb's listing. The rearrangement joins TRBV11-2 to TRBJ1-2. From germline, CDR1 is SGHAT and CDR2 FQNNGV. The CDR3 totals 17 residues, both ends included. CDR3: CASSFYICSASAGGYTF.

Note on this clonotype: A much larger clone differs by one base, so this may be a read error. No conserved phenylalanine or tryptophan is present at the end of the CDR3, so a read error is the likely explanation. CDR3 amino acids: CASRLGAGTEAFL. CDR3 DNA: TGTGCCAGCCGCCTGGGAGCAGGGACTGAAGCTTTCCTT. The chain links TRBV7-9 to TRBJ1-1, with D perhaps matching TRBD1 (5 bases). V was cut by 8 bases and J by 5 bases, with 15 bases left in between. In germline, CDR1 is SEHNR, CDR2 FQNEAQ (reference sequence). The length of the CDR3 is 13 residues.

This chain links TRBV7-8 with TRBJ2-7, with D perhaps matching TRBD2 (7 bases). V lost 8 bases and J lost 0, with 11 bases in between. The CDR3 extends over 13 amino acids. Germline lookup yields CDR1 SGHVS and CDR2 FQNEAQ. The CDR3 sequence: CASGGGPSYEQYF. The CDR3 nucleotides are TGTGCCAGCGGGGGGGGGCCCTCCTACGAGCAGTACTTC.

This clonotype appeared a few times. V is TRBV28 and J is TRBJ2-1, with 12 bases fitting TRBD2. J was trimmed by 9 bases and V by 6 bases; bases with no gene match: 12. The CDR3 extends over 16 amino acids. In germline, CDR1 is MDHEN, CDR2 SYDVKM. The CDR3 here is CASSIEPSGRAGEQFF. The CDR3 DNA follows: TGTGCCAGCAGCATAGAGCCTAGCGGGAGGGCCGGTGAGCAGTTCTTC.

This clonotype was counted at least ten times. The rearrangement joins TRBV11-2 to TRBJ2-7; a weak D match, TRBD2 (6 bases). V lost 5 bases and J 2 bases, leaving 16 bases between the germline ends. CDR1 and CDR2 (germline): SGHAT, FQNNGV. The CDR3 length is 15 residues. The CDR3 spells CASSPMAGPTYEQYF. The CDR3 DNA reads as TGTGCCAGCAGCCCCATGGCGGGGCCAACCTACGAGCAGTACTTC.

The chain has TRBV20-1 and TRBJ1-2; D remains unclear. V lost 4 bases to trimming and J lost 2 bases, with 8 bases between them. Germline V lookup: CDR1 DFQATT, CDR2 SNEGSKA (reference sequence). The CDR3 loop spans 12 amino acids. The CDR3 nucleotides read TGCAGTGCTACAACAGTAAACTATGGCTACACCTTC. It is translated as CSATTVNYGYTF.

This clonotype has a count of ten or more. V gene TRBV7-9 combines with J gene TRBJ1-6; D gene unclear. The germline gives CDR1 SEHNR, CDR2 FQNEAQ (reference sequence). The CDR3 loop spans 13 amino acids. V was trimmed by 3 bases and J by 6 bases, leaving 6 bases between them. The DNA of the CDR3 is TGTGCCAGCAGCTTCCTCCTTAATTCACCCCTCCACTTT. Its protein product is CASSFLLNSPLHF.

This chain links TRBV27 with TRBJ2-5; D remains unclear. Deletions cut 3 bases from V and 4 bases from J, with 9 bases between. This CDR3 region has 13 residues. CDR1 and CDR2 from the germline V gene are MNHEY and SMNVEV (reference sequence). The CDR3 DNA sequence: TGTGCCAGCAGTTTCAGAGAGAGAGAGACCCAGTACTTC. This translates into CASSFRERETQYF.

This clonotype was picked up a small number of times. This rearrangement joins TRBV7-2 to TRBJ1-2; unclear D gene. Germline V gives CDR1 SGHTA, CDR2 FQGNSA. The CDR3 has 15 residues. The V end was cut by 4 bases, the J end by 3 bases, with 15 bases between. CDR3 in amino acids: CASSSSSGVHYGYTF. The CDR3 bases are TGTGCCAGCAGCTCTAGTTCTGGGGTTCACTATGGCTACACCTTC.

This clonotype was counted a few times. At one end the junction does not follow the germline gene, possibly because of a read error. This chain connects TRBV10-3 to TRBJ1-2, with D tentatively TRBD1 (5 bases). CDR3 length: 14 amino acids. Germline V CDR1 and CDR2: ENHRY, SYGVKD. The CDR3 here is CASSFGDYLYGYTF. CDR3 in DNA: TGTGCCAGCAGTTTCGGGGACTACCTGTATGGCTACACCTTC.

This clonotype has only a few counts. This chain uses TRBV4-2 with TRBJ2-3; 8 bases line up with TRBD2. CDR1 is LGHNA, CDR2 YNFKEQ, per germline. This CDR3 is 17 amino acids long. V lost 4 bases, J lost 3 bases, and 12 bases stayed unmatched. The CDR3 region is CASSPGSRGLGTDTQYF. The CDR3 DNA sequence: TGTGCCAGCAGCCCTGGTAGTAGGGGACTAGGGACAGATACGCAGTATTTT.

Regarding this clonotype: Lacking the conserved final phenylalanine or tryptophan, this CDR3 likely reflects a read error. V gene TRBV20-1 combines with J gene TRBJ2-5; D perhaps matches TRBD1 (5 bases). Germline V gene data show CDR1 as DFQATT and CDR2 as SNEGSKA (reference sequence). CDR3 length: 13 residues. The CDR3 DNA reads TGCAGCGCTAGAGTAGGGGTACAAGAGACCCAGTACTCC. Protein: CSARVGVQETQYS.

This clonotype has a count of ten or more. The CDR3 reads CSARYPPGTGFDEQFF. The CDR3 DNA follows: TGCAGTGCTAGGTACCCCCCCGGGACAGGGTTCGATGAGCAGTTCTTC. The chain carries TRBV20-1 and TRBJ2-1; TRBD1 matches 9 bases. CDR3 length: 16 amino acids. V dropped 3 bases and J dropped 8; count of bases not matched to a gene: 14. Germline assignment: CDR1 DFQATT and CDR2 SNEGSKA (reference sequence).

This clonotype was recorded at least ten times. V gene TRBV5-4 combines with J gene TRBJ2-5, with 12 bases that match TRBD2. The ends lost 2 bases at V and 5 bases at J; junction bases unmatched: 4. CDR3 length: 15 amino acids. CDR1 is SGHNT, CDR2 YYREEE, per germline (reference sequence). This chain's CDR3 is CASSFPSGGDETQYF. The CDR3 coding sequence is TGTGCCAGCAGCTTCCCTAGCGGGGGGGACGAGACCCAGTACTTC.

This clonotype was counted many times. J is TRBJ2-7 and V is TRBV3-1; D gene ambiguous. This CDR3 region has 13 residues. The germline V gene encodes CDR1 LGHDT and CDR2 YNNKEL (reference sequence). Between the trimmed V and J ends, which lost 0 bases and 12 bases, there was a span of 15 bases. The CDR3 loop is CASSQDLRGLRYF. CDR3 bases: TGTGCCAGCAGCCAAGATCTGCGAGGCTTAAGGTACTTC.

This clonotype was observed once. V usage is TRBV10-3 and J usage is TRBJ2-6; 8 positions agree with TRBD1. The CDR3 consists of 16 residues. Per germline, CDR1 ENHRY and CDR2 SYGVKD. V shed 2 bases, J shed 2 bases, and the junction held 2 bases outside the gene matches. The CDR3 DNA is TGTGCCATCAGTGAGACACAGGGGGCTGGGGCCAACGTCCTGACTTTC. It translates to CAISETQGAGANVLTF.

Comment on this clonotype: The missing conserved phenylalanine or tryptophan at the end of this CDR3 makes a read error likely. The DNA is left out, because the CDR3 cannot be placed on it with certainty; the CDR3 is given as TCRdb lists it. The V and J genes are TRBV2 and TRBJ2-3; the table's D call TRBD1 went unverified against the DNA. In germline, CDR1 is SNHLY, CDR2 FYNNEI. Counting both end residues, the CDR3 totals 9 amino acids. The CDR3 loop is CASSYRTGV.

This clonotype occurred many times. This chain links TRBV29-1 with TRBJ2-1; 8 nucleotides match TRBD1. Germline lookup yields CDR1 SQVTM and CDR2 ANQGSEA. Germline trimming cut 6 bases from V and 0 bases from J; bases unmatched to any gene: 1. The CDR3 totals 13 residues. The CDR3 loop is CSVTGGSYNEQFF. DNA for the CDR3: TGCAGCGTAACAGGGGGCTCCTACAATGAGCAGTTCTTC.